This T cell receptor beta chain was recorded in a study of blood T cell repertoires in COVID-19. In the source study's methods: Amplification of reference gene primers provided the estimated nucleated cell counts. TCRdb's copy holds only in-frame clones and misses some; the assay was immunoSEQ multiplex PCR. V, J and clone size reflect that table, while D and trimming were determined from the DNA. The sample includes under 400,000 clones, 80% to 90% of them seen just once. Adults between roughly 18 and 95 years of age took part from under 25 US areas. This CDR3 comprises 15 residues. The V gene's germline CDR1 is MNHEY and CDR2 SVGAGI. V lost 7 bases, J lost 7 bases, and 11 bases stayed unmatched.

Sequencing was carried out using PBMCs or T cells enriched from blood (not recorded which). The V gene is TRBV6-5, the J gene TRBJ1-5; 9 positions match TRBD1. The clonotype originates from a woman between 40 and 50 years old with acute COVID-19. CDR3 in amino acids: CASNPIQGARQPQHF. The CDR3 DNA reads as TGTGCCAGCAACCCCATACAGGGGGCACGACAGCCCCAGCATTTT.